The 11 T cell receptor beta chains below all came from one sample that was sequenced in a study of response to subunit inactivated influenza vaccine. Each CDR3 protein gets one entry after TCRdb re-called the RT-PCR reads with MiXCR. The table records some 850,000 distinct CDR3 sequences, around a sixth of them present only once. The sample consisted of PBMCs from blood, taken less than 6 days after vaccination. The receptors derive from a man aged 45 to 65 who received an inactivated influenza vaccine.

Only a few counts were recorded for this clonotype. V is TRBV20-1 and J is TRBJ2-4, with 8 positions matching TRBD1. The CDR3 is made up of 12 amino acids. The germline V gene has CDR1 DFQATT and CDR2 SNEGSKA (reference sequence). The ends lost 6 bases at V and 6 bases at J; junction bases unmatched: 4. In DNA form, the CDR3 reads TGCAGTGCCATCAGGGGGCCAAACATTCAGTACTTC. Translation: CSAIRGPNIQYF.

Ten or more counts support this clonotype. The V and J genes are TRBV29-1 and TRBJ2-5; either TRBD1 or TRBD2 may fit D (6 bases each). Looked up from germline, CDR1 is SQVTM and CDR2 is ANQGSEA. Trimming removed 3 bases from V and 4 bases from J, with 15 bases in between. The CDR3 is made up of 14 amino acids. The CDR3 sequence: CSVDDGRGGETQYF. CDR3 nucleotides: TGCAGCGTTGATGATGGCAGGGGAGGAGAGACCCAGTACTTC.

This clonotype was seen a handful of times. The CDR3 nucleotides read TGCAGCGTTGTGGGAGCGGAGAATTCCTACAATGAGCAGTTCTTC. Protein product: CSVVGAENSYNEQFF. The chain is built from TRBV29-1 and TRBJ2-1; TRBD2 is a possible D gene (5 bases). The ends were cut back, 4 bases at V and 1 base at J, with 14 bases in the middle. Germline V lookup: CDR1 SQVTM, CDR2 ANQGSEA. The CDR3 totals 15 residues.

In DNA, the CDR3 is TGTGCCAGCAGTGCCCGGGACTCCAGATCCACTGAAGCTTTCTTT. It yields the protein CASSARDSRSTEAFF. The chain employs TRBV6-1 and TRBJ1-1; D is perhaps TRBD1 (5 bases). The germline V gene has CDR1 MNHNS and CDR2 SASEGT. V lost 4 bases, J lost 4 bases, and 16 bases lay in between. This CDR3 is built from 15 residues.

This clonotype came up a few times. The chain employs TRBV12-3 or TRBV12-4 and TRBJ1-1, with a weak D call TRBD1 (6 bases). Between the trimmed V and J ends, which lost 5 bases and 1 base, there was a span of 11 bases. This CDR3 spans 14 amino acids. This CDR3 reads CASSAGHQNTEAFF. The CDR3, as DNA: TGTGCCAGCAGTGCGGGACACCAGAACACTGAAGCTTTCTTT.

The sample holds a few counts of this clonotype. As DNA, the CDR3 is TGTGCCAGCTCACCGGAGGGTCAGCCCCAGCATTTT. Translating gives CASSPEGQPQHF. The chain recombines TRBV18 with TRBJ1-5; D not resolved. Trimming removed 3 bases at V and 6 bases at J, with 6 bases between. This CDR3 is built from 12 residues. Germline lookup yields CDR1 KGHSH and CDR2 LQKENI.

This clonotype was counted a few times. This sequence joins TRBV20-1 and TRBJ2-5, with 7 bases lining up with TRBD2. The CDR3 consists of 15 residues. CDR1 is DFQATT and CDR2 is SNEGSKA in the germline V gene (reference sequence). V shed 5 bases, J shed 0 bases, and the junction held 9 bases outside the gene matches. The CDR3 bases are TGCAGTGCTCGAATGGGGGGAGGGTACCAAGAGACCCAGTACTTC. It translates to CSARMGGGYQETQYF.

This clonotype was counted only a few times. The chain combines TRBV29-1 with TRBJ1-5; maybe TRBD1 (6 bases). The V end was cut by 5 bases, the J end by 9 bases, with 17 bases between. There are 13 residues in the CDR3. CDR1 is SQVTM, CDR2 ANQGSEA, per germline. CDR3 DNA: TGCAGCGTTCGGACAGCCGACTGGTCGCCCCAGCATTTT. Translated: CSVRTADWSPQHF.

The gene calls are TRBV28 and TRBJ1-5; D remains ambiguous. Germline V gene lookup returns CDR1 MDHEN and CDR2 SYDVKM. Trimming removed 3 bases from V and 0 bases from J, with 12 bases in between. The CDR3 consists of 16 residues. The CDR3 sequence: CASSFPRTDSNQPQHF. The CDR3 DNA follows: TGTGCCAGCAGTTTCCCAAGGACGGATAGCAATCAGCCCCAGCATTTT. The variable domain in full, with the rest retrieved from reference TRBV28 and TRBJ1-5, is DVKVTQSSRYLVKRTGEKVFLECVQDMDHENMFWYRQDPGLGLRLIYFSYDVKMKEKGDIPEGYSVSREKKERFSLILESASTNQTSMYLCASSFPRTDSNQPQHFGDGTRLSIL.

This clonotype was observed at least ten times. The V gene is TRBV12-3 or TRBV12-4, the J gene TRBJ2-2; tentative D call: TRBD1 (5 bases). CDR3 length: 12 residues. V was trimmed by 4 bases and J by 8 bases, leaving 8 bases between them. CDR3: CASSSNRGELFF. CDR3 nucleotide sequence: TGTGCCAGCAGTTCAAACAGGGGGGAGCTGTTTTTT.

The rearrangement links TRBV10-3 to TRBJ2-1, with TRBD2 matching 12 bases. The V gene's germline CDR1 is ENHRY and CDR2 SYGVKD. J was trimmed by 8 bases and V by 4 bases; bases with no gene match: 9. The CDR3 totals 16 residues. In DNA, the CDR3 is TGTGCCATCAGTGGCTCGACTAGCGGGAGCCCCCATGAGCAGTTCTTC. Translating gives CAISGSTSGSPHEQFF.